What follows are 22 T cell receptor beta chains derived from one specimen sequenced in a study of post-analysis software for immune sequencing data. General study findings and limits: A handful of TRBV segments were significantly more frequent in patients than in controls. TRBV5-6, TRBV5-1 and TRBV20-1 were among these segments.

Prepared TCR beta cDNA libraries contained unique molecular identifiers. From the PCR reads, TCRdb called clonotypes with MiXCR, one entry per CDR3 protein. The data hold a few hundred thousand distinct CDR3 sequences, with 35% to 40% observed a single time. Their target antigens are unknown. Source material: blood. These receptors were obtained from a girl aged 10-17 years with multiple sclerosis.

In its sample, this clonotype was seen many times. The chain links TRBV29-1 to TRBJ1-2; D gene uncertain. The CDR3 length is 14 residues. Germline V gene lookup returns CDR1 SQVTM and CDR2 ANQGSEA. V lost 2 bases and J 4 bases, leaving 14 bases between the germline ends. CDR3 nucleotide sequence: TGCAGCGTTGAACTAAGGACGGAGGTCTATGGCTACACCTTC. Its protein is CSVELRTEVYGYTF.

This clonotype was seen ten or more times. The rearrangement links TRBV4-1 to TRBJ1-4; D is ambiguous. The CDR3 has 16 amino acids. The germline V gene encodes CDR1 MGHRA and CDR2 YSYEKL. Trimming took 0 bases from V and 7 from J, leaving 15 bases between them. Here the CDR3 reads CASSQDPGLGGEKLFF. In DNA, the CDR3 is TGCGCCAGCAGCCAAGATCCCGGATTAGGAGGTGAAAAACTGTTTTTT.

This clonotype was counted at least ten times. The chain employs TRBV20-1 and TRBJ2-5; D may match TRBD1 or TRBD2 (5 bases each). In germline, CDR1 is DFQATT, CDR2 SNEGSKA (reference sequence). V lost 1 base to trimming and J lost 5 bases, with 11 bases between them. The CDR3 has 13 amino acids. CDR3 DNA: TGCAGTGCTAGAGGCGCCAGGGAGGAGACCCAGTACTTC. It specifies CSARGAREETQYF.

This clonotype was detected a few times. This may stem from a read error, because a much larger clone lies one nucleotide away. The CDR3 here is CSANPLAGGGTQYF. CDR3 DNA sequence: TGCAGTGCTAACCCACTAGCGGGGGGCGGGACCCAGTACTTC. V gene TRBV20-1 combines with J gene TRBJ2-7; 12 positions match TRBD2. The better agreement between TRBJ2-5 and the DNA end casts doubt on the J call. The CDR3 has 14 residues. Germline loops: CDR1 DFQATT, CDR2 SNEGSKA (reference sequence).

The sample holds a few counts of this clonotype. This may arise from a read error, as a much more abundant clone is one base away. The genes are TRBV5-1 and TRBJ2-1; D could derive from TRBD1 or TRBD2 (5 bases each). The V gene lost 4 bases and the J gene lost 7 bases, with 18 bases spanning the gap. The CDR3 is 15 residues long. CDR1 is SGHRS and CDR2 is YFSETQ in the germline V gene. The DNA of the CDR3 is TGCGCCAGCAGCCCCCTTGGGGGAGCCGGAAATGAGCAGTTCTTC. As protein: CASSPLGGAGNEQFF.

The chain carries TRBV20-1 and TRBJ1-2; a weak D match, TRBD1 (6 bases). Deletions cut 4 bases from V and 4 bases from J, with 13 bases between. The CDR3 contains 13 residues. The germline V gene has CDR1 DFQATT and CDR2 SNEGSKA (reference sequence). The CDR3 sequence: CSAKEQGSYGYTF. CDR3 sequence (DNA): TGCAGTGCTAAAGAACAGGGCAGCTATGGCTACACCTTC.

This clonotype has at least ten counts. The chain combines TRBV7-9 with TRBJ1-6, with 10 positions matching TRBD1. CDR1 and CDR2 from the germline V gene are SEHNR and FQNEAQ (reference sequence). Trimming cost V 5 bases and J 9 bases; bases outside gene matches: 4. CDR3 length: 14 amino acids. CDR3 DNA: TGTGCCAGCAGCCCGGACAGGGGGTTTTCACCCCTCCACTTT. Its protein product is CASSPDRGFSPLHF.

The table lists this clonotype with many counts. CDR3 in DNA: TGCGCCAGCAGCCAAGATGATCCAGCTAACTATGGCTACACCTTC. It yields the protein CASSQDDPANYGYTF. The chain joins TRBV4-1 to TRBJ1-2; no clear D gene. Germline V gene lookup returns CDR1 MGHRA and CDR2 YSYEKL. CDR3 length: 15 amino acids. Between the trimmed V and J ends, which lost 0 bases and 0 bases, there was a span of 8 bases.

The chain uses TRBV4-1 and TRBJ1-3; 7 nucleotides match TRBD1. The germline V gene has CDR1 MGHRA and CDR2 YSYEKL. Trimming cost V 0 bases and J 6 bases; bases outside gene matches: 11. The CDR3 runs to 17 residues. The CDR3 loop is CASSQEETGYNVNTIYF. The DNA for the CDR3 is TGCGCCAGCAGCCAAGAAGAGACAGGGTACAATGTAAACACCATATATTTT.

For this clonotype: A junction end diverges from the germline sequence, so it may reflect a read error. This chain uses TRBV12-3 or TRBV12-4 with TRBJ2-3; possibly TRBD1 for D (5 bases). This CDR3 has 15 amino acids. DNA of the CDR3: TGTGCCAGCAGTACCACTGGCAGGGAAGGAGATACGCAATATTTT. This gives the protein CASSTTGREGDTQYF.

CDR3 loop: CASSPQGGSTEAFF. The CDR3 DNA reads as TGTGCCAGCAGTCCTCAGGGGGGCAGCACTGAAGCTTTCTTT. The chain has TRBV21-1 and TRBJ1-1; the D call TRBD1 from the table was never checked on the DNA. TRBV21-1 is reported as a pseudogene. The CDR3 is 14 amino acids.

This clonotype was seen ten or more times. The chain couples TRBV3-1 to TRBJ2-1; 12 bases align to TRBD2. Germline assignment: CDR1 LGHDT and CDR2 YNNKEL (reference sequence). With 4 bases clipped from V and 1 base from J, the junction kept 2 bases outside the gene matches. The CDR3 is made up of 16 amino acids. DNA of the CDR3: TGTGCCAGCAGCCTACTAGCGGGAGGATCCTACAATGAGCAGTTCTTC. It encodes CASSLLAGGSYNEQFF.

Regarding this clonotype: Just one base apart from a much larger clone, this may be a read error. The chain has TRBV6-5 and TRBJ2-1, with D possibly being TRBD1 or TRBD2 (5 bases each). V was clipped by 4 bases and J by 10 bases, with 17 bases between them. The CDR3 is 14 residues long. The germline CDR1 and CDR2 sequences are MNHEY and SVGAGI. The CDR3 protein is CASSSVFGDDEQFF. The CDR3 region has the DNA TGTGCCAGCAGTTCCGTCTTTGGGGACGACGAGCAGTTCTTC.

The sample holds many counts of this clonotype. The CDR3 reads CASSEVSELGGYTF. The DNA of the CDR3 is TGTGCCAGCAGTGAAGTATCCGAGCTTGGTGGCTACACCTTC. This chain links TRBV6-1 with TRBJ1-2; D gene uncertain. Germline V gene data show CDR1 as MNHNS and CDR2 as SASEGT. Trimming cost V 1 base and J 7 bases, with 13 bases left between them. The CDR3 loop spans 14 amino acids.

This clonotype occurred many times. The chain couples TRBV4-1 to TRBJ1-1, with D perhaps matching TRBD1 (6 bases). CDR1 is MGHRA, CDR2 YSYEKL, per germline. The ends were cut back, 4 bases at V and 1 base at J, with 13 bases in the middle. The CDR3 runs 15 residues. The CDR3 DNA reads as TGCGCCAGCAGCCGACCAGGGGCGGGGAACACTGAAGCTTTCTTT. Encoded protein: CASSRPGAGNTEAFF.

This clonotype turned up a few times. Mismatch with germline at one junction end may stem from a read error. The V gene is TRBV12-3 or TRBV12-4, the J gene TRBJ1-2, with 9 bases fitting TRBD1. The CDR3 has 14 residues. CDR3 region: CVSSDGDRVYGYTF. CDR3 nucleotides: TGTGTCAGCAGCGACGGGGACAGGGTCTATGGCTACACCTTC.

As regards this clonotype: Mismatch with germline at one junction end may stem from a read error. The chain links TRBV5-1 to TRBJ2-3; maybe TRBD2 (6 bases). The CDR3 consists of 15 residues. Germline V gene lookup returns CDR1 SGHRS and CDR2 YFSETQ. The CDR3, as DNA: TGCGCCAGCAACTTGGGGGGATACAACACAGATACGCAGTATTTT. It encodes CASNLGGYNTDTQYF.

V usage is TRBV5-1 and J usage is TRBJ2-1; weak D call: TRBD1 (7 bases). The CDR3 extends over 14 amino acids. The germline gives CDR1 SGHRS, CDR2 YFSETQ. V was clipped by 6 bases and J by 3 bases, with 13 bases between them. CDR3 sequence: CASNSGDSYNEQFF. DNA for the CDR3: TGCGCCAGCAACTCGGGGGACAGCTACAATGAGCAGTTCTTC.

This clonotype was seen once. This rearrangement joins TRBV7-2 to TRBJ1-1, with D possibly being TRBD1 (5 bases). CDR1 and CDR2 (germline): SGHTA, FQGNSA. V lost 4 bases and J 0 bases, leaving 12 bases between the germline ends. This CDR3 is built from 15 residues. CDR3 sequence: CASSWGSEMNTEAFF. The CDR3 bases are TGTGCCAGCAGCTGGGGGTCTGAAATGAACACTGAAGCTTTCTTT.

This clonotype has a count of ten or more. The chain is built from TRBV20-1 and TRBJ2-1; 7 bases agree with TRBD2. The CDR3 is 14 amino acids. The V gene's germline CDR1 is DFQATT and CDR2 SNEGSKA (reference sequence). With 2 bases clipped from V and 4 bases from J, the junction kept 5 bases outside the gene matches. The CDR3 is CSARPGLPYNEQFF. The CDR3 region has the DNA TGCAGTGCTAGACCGGGACTACCGTACAATGAGCAGTTCTTC.

A remark on this clonotype: A much bigger clone sits one base away, suggesting this may be a read error. V usage is TRBV7-6 and J usage is TRBJ2-5, with 10 bases aligning to TRBD2. CDR1 and CDR2 from the germline V gene are SGHVS and FNYEAQ. V lost 5 bases and J lost 2; bases outside the gene matches: 8. The CDR3 totals 16 residues. CDR3 region: CASSPRRSGGQETQYF. The CDR3 region has the DNA TGTGCCAGCAGCCCCAGACGTAGCGGGGGGCAAGAGACCCAGTACTTC. The whole variable domain, filled in from reference TRBV7-6 and TRBJ2-5, reads GAGVSQSPRYKVTKRGQDVALRCDPISGHVSLYWYRQALGQGPEFLTYFNYEAQQDKSGLPNDRFSAERPEGSISTLTIQRTEQRDSAMYRCASSPRRSGGQETQYFGPGTRLLVL.

The chain links TRBV20-1 to TRBJ2-3, with D possibly being TRBD1 or TRBD2 (5 bases each). The CDR3 covers 13 residues. The V end was cut by 5 bases, the J end by 2 bases, with 11 bases between. Germline CDR1 and CDR2: DFQATT and SNEGSKA (reference sequence). CDR3 DNA: TGCAGTGCTCGAGGGGTTTACACAGATACGCAGTATTTT. This encodes CSARGVYTDTQYF.